The T cell receptor (beta chain) described here comes from a study of type 1 and type 2 diabetes patients. Across the study: The cohort mixed type 1 diabetes, type 2 diabetes and nondiabetic donors. Study-wide points: Highly-expanded CD4+ clones were few in type 2 diabetes, median one, 3.9% of reads.

Of note for this clonotype: Antigen: not known.

Trimming took 5 bases from V and 7 from J, leaving 21 bases between them. Germline CDR1 is LNHDA and CDR2 is SQIVND (reference sequence). This CDR3 is 15 amino acids long. Genomic DNA was the PCR template. Amplification of the beta chain CDR3 used 30 forward and 13 reverse multiplex primers. TCRdb re-called the multiplex PCR reads through MiXCR, storing one row per CDR3 protein. The repertoire includes around 300,000 distinct CDR3 sequences, 47% of them detected once, and roughly 13% sits in the top ten. Peripheral blood, 9 to 10 milliliters per participant, was collected. This chain joins TRBV19 and TRBJ2-7; TRBD1 might be the D (6 bases). What was sequenced was peripheral blood mononuclear cells (PBMCs). The clonotype originates from a man between 18 and 29 years old with type 2 diabetes. The CDR3 loop reads CASSGVGATFGEQYF. The CDR3 nucleotides are TGTGCCAGTAGTGGAGTGGGGGCCACCTTTGGAGAGCAGTACTTC. The whole variable domain, remainder taken from reference TRBV19 and TRBJ2-7, is DGGITQSPKYLFRKEGQNVTLSCEQNLNHDAMYWYRQDPGQGLRLIYYSQIVNDFQKGDIAEGYSVSREKKESFPLTVTSAQKNPTAFYLCASSGVGATFGEQYFGPGTRLTVT.